The clone carrying this TCR beta chain came up a few times. Its antigen is as yet unknown. The data originate from a study of Ad26.COV2.S vaccination and SARS-CoV-2 variants. Study details: Each vaccinee took Ad26.COV2.S intramuscularly, once or twice 56 days apart.

The V gene's germline CDR1 is LNHDA and CDR2 SQIVND (reference sequence). This CDR3 region has 12 residues. Deletions cut 5 bases from V and 6 bases from J, with 8 bases between. Findings and limits, study-wide: Breadth of non-spike TCRs did not differ between vaccinees and placebo recipients.

Specified treatment: over 15 received Ad26.COV2.S at low or high dose, single or two shots; about 5 received placebo; per-sample allocation not given. Vaccine and placebo recipients were sampled on day 63 after the first injection. This table comes from immunoSEQ multiplex PCR, and its TCRdb copy is limited to in-frame clones, with some not included. Of fewer than 400,000 clones listed, around nine tenths are singletons. This sequence joins TRBV19 and TRBJ1-5, with D unresolved. The sample in question was peripheral blood, obtained in a trial of Ad26.COV2.S vaccine versus placebo. The sequence was collected from a person between 18 and 65 years old who received the Ad26.COV2.S COVID-19 vaccine or a placebo. The CDR3 spells CASSPRFQPQHF. CDR3 DNA: TGTGCCAGTAGTCCCCGGTTTCAGCCCCAGCATTTT.